These 27 T cell receptor beta chains were sequenced from one sample in a study of shared clonotypes between healthy human individuals. CD45RO-negative cells were positively selected for CCR7, leaving out terminally differentiated effector memory CD45RA+ cells. Produced via immunoSEQ multiplex PCR; TCRdb's table is partial and in-frame only. The data hold some 630,000 clones, with 96% observed a single time. Sequencing used naive CD8+ T cells sorted from blood. The receptor source for this set is a woman aged 25 to 39 in good health.

V usage is TRBV9 and J usage is TRBJ2-3; 8 nucleotides align to TRBD2. The CDR3 runs 16 residues. The germline gives CDR1 SGDLS, CDR2 YYNGEE. V shed 0 bases and J 0 bases; nucleotides not matched to a gene: 3. The CDR3 bases are TGTGCCAGCAGCGTAGGAGCGGGAGCAAGCACAGATACGCAGTATTTT. Protein product: CASSVGAGASTDTQYF.

The chain joins TRBV25-1 to TRBJ2-1, with TRBD2 identical over 8 bases. Germline CDR1 is MGHDK and CDR2 is SYGVNS. CDR3 length equals 18 residues. The ends lost 1 base at V and 4 bases at J; junction bases unmatched: 12. CDR3 sequence: CASSELERAGAGYNEQFF. For the CDR3, the DNA is TGTGCCAGCAGTGAATTGGAAAGAGCGGGAGCGGGATACAATGAGCAGTTCTTC.

The genes are TRBV12-5 and TRBJ2-3; unclear D gene. The V end lost 7 bases, the J end lost 6 bases, and 14 bases lay between the germline ends. Germline V CDR1 and CDR2: LGHNT, FRNRAP. CDR3 length equals 13 residues. The CDR3 region is CASALAKTDTQYF. The CDR3 DNA follows: TGTGCTAGTGCCCTCGCGAAGACGGATACGCAGTATTTT. The full variable domain, completed using reference TRBV12-5 and TRBJ2-3, is DARVTQTPRHKVTEMGQEVTMRCQPILGHNTVFWYRQTMMQGLELLAYFRNRAPLDDSGMPKDRFSAEMPDATLATLKIQPSEPRDSAVYFCASALAKTDTQYFGPGTRLTVL.

This chain connects TRBV5-1 to TRBJ2-7; perhaps TRBD1 as D (5 bases). This CDR3 is built from 13 residues. Germline values: CDR1 SGHRS, CDR2 YFSETQ. V lost 5 bases and J 3 bases, leaving 12 bases between the germline ends. The CDR3: CASSPDRGYEQYF. The CDR3, as DNA: TGCGCCAGCAGTCCCGATAGGGGCTACGAGCAGTACTTC.

As for this clone: This sample includes further DNA sequences coding for the same CDR3. This chain connects TRBV11-2 to TRBJ2-7; the D is unclear. Germline V CDR1 and CDR2: SGHAT, FQNNGV. CDR3 length equals 10 residues. V was trimmed by 3 bases and J by 4 bases, leaving 1 base between them. CDR3 residues: CASSFYEQYF. CDR3 nucleotide sequence: TGTGCCAGCAGCTTTTACGAGCAGTACTTC. Supplemented by reference TRBV11-2 and TRBJ2-7, the full variable domain reads EAGVAQSPRYKIIEKRQSVAFWCNPISGHATLYWYQQILGQGPKLLIQFQNNGVVDDSQLPKDRFSAERLKGVDSTLKIQPAKLEDSAVYLCASSFYEQYFGPGTRLTVT.

Worth noting for this clone: Other DNA variants within this sample encode the same CDR3. The rearrangement joins TRBV27 to TRBJ1-1, with no clear D. Germline assignment: CDR1 MNHEY and CDR2 SMNVEV (reference sequence). Between the trimmed V and J ends, which lost 2 bases and 3 bases, there was a span of 7 bases. CDR3 size: 13 residues. CDR3: CASSLGRYTEAFF. CDR3 bases: TGTGCCAGCAGTTTAGGACGTTACACTGAAGCTTTCTTT.

The chain links TRBV9 to TRBJ1-4; TRBD1 matches at 7 bases. This CDR3 is 15 amino acids long. Germline V gene sequence: CDR1 SGDLS, CDR2 YYNGEE. The V segment lost 4 bases and the J segment 6 bases; nucleotides outside the gene matches: 9. CDR3 nucleotide sequence: TGTGCCAGCAGCCTTGGGGGACAGAGGGATGAAAAACTGTTTTTT. It is translated as CASSLGGQRDEKLFF.

Worth noting for this clone: Since a much larger clone is just one base distant, this may be a read error. The same CDR3 can be traced to other DNA sequences in this sample. V usage is TRBV9 and J usage is TRBJ2-5; the match to TRBD1 covers 11 bases. The DNA end is a closer match to TRBJ2-7, so the J assignment may be wrong. CDR3 length: 14 amino acids. Germline V gives CDR1 SGDLS, CDR2 YYNGEE. This CDR3 reads CASSAGTGGYEQYF. CDR3 nucleotide sequence: TGTGCCAGCAGCGCCGGGACAGGGGGTTACGAGCAGTACTTC.

This chain connects TRBV21-1 to TRBJ2-7; whether TRBD2, the table's D call, matches the DNA was not checked. TRBV21-1 is a recognized pseudogene. The CDR3 spans 18 residues. The CDR3 sequence is CASSPDGTSGRSSKVQYF. The CDR3 DNA sequence: TGTGCCAGCAGCCCCGATGGAACTAGCGGGAGGTCCTCTAAAGTGCAGTACTTC.

This rearrangement joins TRBV10-3 to TRBJ2-7; 13 bases are a match to TRBD2. This CDR3 contains 19 residues. Germline V gene data show CDR1 as ENHRY and CDR2 as SYGVKD. The V segment lost 2 bases and the J segment 5 bases; nucleotides outside the gene matches: 15. In nucleotides, the CDR3 is TGTGCCATCAGTGAGGTGGGGGGGCGCAAAGGACTAGCGGGAGACGAGCAGTACTTC. Translating it yields CAISEVGGRKGLAGDEQYF.

J is TRBJ2-7 and V is TRBV28, with 10 bases that match TRBD2. From germline, CDR1 is MDHEN and CDR2 SYDVKM. Unmatched junction bases numbered 3, after V lost 5 bases and J lost 2 bases. The CDR3 extends over 14 amino acids. CDR3 nucleotides: TGTGCCAGCAGTCCTAGCGGGAGCCCCTACGAGCAGTACTTC. Encoded protein: CASSPSGSPYEQYF. The full variable domain, rest sourced from reference TRBV28 and TRBJ2-7, is DVKVTQSSRYLVKRTGEKVFLECVQDMDHENMFWYRQDPGLGLRLIYFSYDVKMKEKGDIPEGYSVSREKKERFSLILESASTNQTSMYLCASSPSGSPYEQYFGPGTRLTVT.

The CDR3 region is CATSPNSYEQYF. In DNA, the CDR3 is TGTGCCACCAGCCCTAACTCCTACGAGCAGTACTTC. The V gene is TRBV27, the J gene TRBJ2-7; D gene unclear. Trimming removed 10 bases at V and 0 bases at J, with 10 bases between. CDR3 size: 12 residues. CDR1 is MNHEY, CDR2 SMNVEV, per germline (reference sequence).

V gene TRBV28 combines with J gene TRBJ1-5; 8 nucleotides line up with TRBD1. The CDR3 extends over 15 amino acids. The junction had 9 bases not matched to a gene; V was cut back by 4 bases and J by 7 bases. Germline V gene sequence: CDR1 MDHEN, CDR2 SYDVKM. The CDR3 coding sequence is TGTGCCAGCAGTTACCTCCAGGGGGCGTTACAGCCCCAGCATTTT. Encoded protein: CASSYLQGALQPQHF.

This chain joins TRBV13 and TRBJ1-6, with a weak D call TRBD1 (5 bases). The germline gives CDR1 PRHDT, CDR2 FYEKMQ (reference sequence). The CDR3 spans 14 residues. Trimming stripped 0 bases from V and 15 bases from J, with 15 bases between. The CDR3 spells CASSLGLGDVRLHF. In nucleotides, the CDR3 is TGTGCCAGCAGCTTAGGCCTAGGGGACGTACGCCTCCACTTT. The variable domain in full, with the rest retrieved from reference TRBV13 and TRBJ1-6, is AAGVIQSPRHLIKEKRETATLKCYPIPRHDTVYWYQQGPGQDPQFLISFYEKMQSDKGSIPDRFSAQQFSDYHSELNMSSLELGDSALYFCASSLGLGDVRLHFGNGTRLTVT.

The V gene is TRBV19, the J gene TRBJ2-7; TRBD2 matches at 8 bases. V shed 4 bases and J 4 bases; nucleotides not matched to a gene: 6. Germline V gene sequence: CDR1 LNHDA, CDR2 SQIVND (reference sequence). The CDR3 is 14 amino acids. CDR3 DNA: TGTGCCAGTAGTAGCGGGACTAGTACGTACGAGCAGTACTTC. It yields the protein CASSSGTSTYEQYF.

The chain recombines TRBV27 with TRBJ2-7; 9 bases are a match to TRBD2. The V segment lost 6 bases and the J segment 1 base; nucleotides outside the gene matches: 4. Per germline, CDR1 MNHEY and CDR2 SMNVEV (reference sequence). This CDR3 contains 14 residues. CDR3 DNA: TGTGCCAGCAGAGTAGCGGGAGCTTCCTACGAGCAGTACTTC. Encoded protein: CASRVAGASYEQYF.

This clone was seen more than once but under ten times. The chain recombines TRBV29-1 with TRBJ1-1; 7 nucleotides line up with TRBD1. The CDR3 totals 10 residues. In germline, CDR1 is SQVTM, CDR2 ANQGSEA. After removal of 5 bases from V and 11 bases from J, the junction contained 5 bases not matched to a gene. This CDR3 is CSVWDSQAFF. The CDR3 nucleotides read TGCAGCGTTTGGGACAGCCAGGCTTTCTTT. The full variable domain, completed using reference TRBV29-1 and TRBJ1-1, is SAVISQKPSRDICQRGTSLTIQCQVDSQVTMMFWYRQQPGQSLTLIATANQGSEATYESGFVIDKFPISRPNLTFSTLTVSNMSPEDSSIYLCSVWDSQAFFGQGTRLTVV.

The genes are TRBV30 and TRBJ2-7; 7 positions agree with TRBD2. This CDR3 is built from 15 residues. The germline V gene has CDR1 GTSNPN and CDR2 SVGIG (reference sequence). With 5 bases clipped from V and 5 bases from J, the junction kept 15 bases outside the gene matches. The CDR3 DNA sequence: TGTGCCTGGGCCAGGCAGGGACTACCGGCCGACGAGCAGTACTTC. Its translation: CAWARQGLPADEQYF. Full variable domain (remainder filled in from reference TRBV30 and TRBJ2-7): SQTIHQWPATLVQPVGSPLSLECTVEGTSNPNLYWYRQAAGRGLQLLFYSVGIGQISSEVPQNLSASRPQDRQFILSSKKLLLSDSGFYLCAWARQGLPADEQYFGPGTRLTVT.

The chain recombines TRBV7-9 with TRBJ2-7; D remains unclear. Looked up from germline, CDR1 is SEHNR and CDR2 is FQNEAQ (reference sequence). Trimming left V 6 bases short and J 6 bases short, with 12 bases between. The CDR3 is 12 amino acids. The CDR3 DNA reads as TGTGCCAGCAGTCCCGCGTCGACCGAGCAGTACTTC. Its protein product is CASSPASTEQYF.

The chain links TRBV29-1 to TRBJ2-2; TRBD2 matches at 10 bases. V shed 6 bases, J shed 5 bases, and the junction held 3 bases outside the gene matches. CDR3 length equals 13 residues. CDR1 is SQVTM and CDR2 is ANQGSEA in the germline V gene. The CDR3 loop reads CSVEREGTGELFF. CDR3 nucleotide sequence: TGCAGCGTCGAGCGGGAGGGTACCGGGGAGCTGTTTTTT.

This chain connects TRBV2 to TRBJ2-3; D gene unclear. Germline V gene data show CDR1 as SNHLY and CDR2 as FYNNEI. V was cut by 0 bases and J by 3 bases, with 13 bases left in between. This CDR3 has 16 residues. The CDR3 bases are TGTGCCAGCAGTGAAGCGCCCAGCGAAGGGACAGATACGCAGTATTTT. This translates into CASSEAPSEGTDTQYF.

The V and J genes are TRBV19 and TRBJ2-7; D is undetermined. This CDR3 is 15 amino acids long. Trimming shortened V by 1 base and J by 0 bases, and 10 bases separated the two germline ends. Per the germline V gene, CDR1 is LNHDA and CDR2 is SQIVND (reference sequence). The CDR3 DNA reads as TGTGCCAGTAGTATAGGGTCGGGCCCCTCCTACGAGCAGTACTTC. Amino acids: CASSIGSGPSYEQYF.

DNA of the CDR3: TGTGCCAGCAGCGTAGTAGTGCTAGCGGCGCTAGCCAAAAACATTCAGTACTTC. Translating it yields CASSVVVLAALAKNIQYF. The chain uses TRBV9 and TRBJ2-4, with 7 bases fitting TRBD2. Germline V gene data show CDR1 as SGDLS and CDR2 as YYNGEE. CDR3 length: 18 residues. The ends lost 0 bases at V and 0 bases at J; junction bases unmatched: 9.

J is TRBJ2-7 and V is TRBV6-1; 8 bases agree with TRBD1. V shed 7 bases and J 2 bases; nucleotides not matched to a gene: 1. Germline CDR1 reads MNHNS; CDR2 reads SASEGT. This CDR3 has 12 amino acids. Written as DNA, the CDR3 is TGTGCCAGCACAGGGGGCCCCTACGAGCAGTACTTC. Its protein product is CASTGGPYEQYF.

Of note for this clone: The sample holds other DNA sequences that translate to the same CDR3. This chain links TRBV6-5 with TRBJ2-1; 8 bases map to TRBD2. The CDR3 length is 16 residues. V trimming: 0 bases; J trimming: 1 base; junction bases outside the gene matches: 2. Per the germline V gene, CDR1 is MNHEY and CDR2 is SVGAGI. The CDR3 loop reads CASSYSSGSSYNEQFF. The CDR3 DNA sequence: TGTGCCAGCAGTTACTCGAGCGGGAGTTCCTACAATGAGCAGTTCTTC.

The V and J genes are TRBV4-1 and TRBJ2-2; D unresolved. The CDR3 spans 13 residues. Germline assignment: CDR1 MGHRA and CDR2 YSYEKL. Trimming removed 5 bases from V and 2 bases from J, with 6 bases in between. The CDR3 coding sequence is TGCGCCAGCAGCGCGCAAAACACCGGGGAGCTGTTTTTT. It encodes CASSAQNTGELFF.

This chain joins TRBV6-5 and TRBJ2-3, with TRBD1 as a possible D gene (6 bases). Trimming cost V 2 bases and J 1 base, with 10 bases left between them. The length of the CDR3 is 15 residues. CDR1 MNHEY and CDR2 SVGAGI come from the germline V gene. The CDR3 loop is CASSYEGDGTDTQYF. DNA for the CDR3: TGTGCCAGCAGTTACGAGGGGGATGGCACAGATACGCAGTATTTT.